What follows are 13 T cell receptor beta chains derived from one specimen sequenced in a study of blood T cell repertoires in COVID-19 (TCRdb year 2020). The method behind the library was the immunoSEQ multiplex PCR assay. As stored in TCRdb, this immuneACCESS dataset retains in-frame rearrangements with V and J assigned. A fraction of the clones does not appear; measured against another copy, unresolved V genes explain less than half of the discrepancy, and the remainder lacks a known reason. In this sample the table shows about 390,000 clones, around 87% of which occur a single time. The ten largest account for 2.3% of the sample. Sequenced input: peripheral blood. These receptors were obtained from a woman aged 55-69 years with COVID-19, enrolled during active disease.

This clone was seen a few times. The gene calls are TRBV5-5 and TRBJ2-1; 15 bases match TRBD2. This CDR3 has 17 residues. Trimming cost V 4 bases and J 6 bases; bases outside gene matches: 8. Germline V CDR1 and CDR2: SGHKS, YYEKEE (reference sequence). The CDR3 sequence is CASSGLAGGPISNEQFF. In DNA, the CDR3 is TGTGCCAGCAGCGGACTAGCGGGGGGGCCGATTTCCAATGAGCAGTTCTTC.

Notes on this clone: The junction does not match germline at one end; this may be a read error. This chain joins TRBV6-1 and TRBJ1-3; D uncertain. CDR3 size: 14 residues. Germline assignment: CDR1 MNHNS and CDR2 SASEGT. This CDR3 is CASSKASSGNTIYF. CDR3 sequence (DNA): TGTGCCAGCAGTAAAGCGAGCTCTGGAAACACCATATATTTT.

V usage is TRBV3-1 (or the pseudogene TRBV3-2) and J usage is TRBJ2-3; 7 nucleotides agree with TRBD1. The germline CDR1 and CDR2 sequences are LGHDT and YNNKEL (reference sequence). Trimming at V came to 6 bases and at J to 4 bases, leaving 4 bases not matched to a gene. The CDR3 runs 13 residues. The CDR3 region is CASSRQGPDTQYF. The CDR3 coding sequence is TGTGCCAGCAGTAGACAGGGTCCAGATACGCAGTATTTT.

The V gene is TRBV19, the J gene TRBJ2-5; 9 nucleotides line up with TRBD1. The germline CDR1 and CDR2 sequences are LNHDA and SQIVND (reference sequence). Trimming at V came to 4 bases and at J to 5 bases, leaving 8 bases not matched to a gene. This CDR3 spans 15 amino acids. CDR3 in DNA: TGTGCCAGTAGTACCTTACTGACAGGGGGGGAGACCCAGTACTTC. Residues: CASSTLLTGGETQYF.

The gene calls are TRBV3-1 (or the pseudogene TRBV3-2) and TRBJ2-7, with D uncertain. V was pared by 0 bases and J by 3 bases, with 9 bases between. The CDR3 length is 14 residues. CDR1 is LGHDT and CDR2 is YNNKEL in the germline V gene (reference sequence). The CDR3 nucleotides read TGTGCCAGCAGCCAAGATAGCTACGGCTACGAGCAGTACTTC. Translation: CASSQDSYGYEQYF.

As for this clone: The junction differs from germline at one of its ends, possibly a read error. The J gene is TRBJ1-4, the V gene TRBV5-1; 7 bases agree with TRBD1. This CDR3 comprises 15 residues. The germline CDR1 and CDR2 sequences are SGHRS and YFSETQ. The CDR3 DNA sequence: TGCGTCAGCAGTGACCAGGGGGGAACTAATGAAAAACTGTTTTTT. Residues: CVSSDQGGTNEKLFF.

This chain uses TRBV7-8 with TRBJ2-2; 14 nucleotides align to TRBD2. Per germline, CDR1 SGHVS and CDR2 FQNEAQ. Trimming took 5 bases from V and 1 from J; bases not matched to a gene: 6. The CDR3 is 18 amino acids. CDR3: CASSPGLAGAVNTGELFF. The CDR3 bases are TGTGCCAGCAGCCCGGGACTAGCGGGGGCCGTGAACACCGGGGAGCTGTTTTTT.

V gene TRBV27 combines with J gene TRBJ2-2; 8 bases are a match to TRBD1. Looked up from germline, CDR1 is MNHEY and CDR2 is SMNVEV (reference sequence). The CDR3 runs to 16 residues. V lost 6 bases to trimming and J lost 1 base; unmatched junction nucleotides: 7. The chain's CDR3 is CASRRQGQGNTGELFF. CDR3 bases: TGTGCCAGCAGACGGCAAGGACAGGGGAACACCGGGGAGCTGTTTTTT.

The J gene is TRBJ2-5, the V gene TRBV6-5, with D perhaps matching TRBD1 (5 bases). The germline CDR1 and CDR2 sequences are MNHEY and SVGAGI. V lost 7 bases and J lost 5, with 14 bases in between. The CDR3 totals 13 residues. Here the CDR3 reads CASTLTVSETQYF. CDR3 nucleotides: TGTGCCAGCACCCTGACAGTGTCGGAGACCCAGTACTTC.

DNA of the CDR3: TGTGCCAGCAGGAGGGCGGCCGCCTACGAGCAGTACTTC. Translation: CASRRAAAYEQYF. The V call is TRBV6-4, the J call TRBJ2-7; perhaps TRBD2 as D (5 bases). V lost 6 bases to trimming and J lost 2 bases, with 11 bases between them. Germline-derived CDR1 and CDR2 are MRHNA and SNTAGT. This CDR3 has 13 amino acids.

The chain employs TRBV2 and TRBJ1-5; a possible D gene is TRBD1 (6 bases). Trimming shortened V by 6 bases and J by 2 bases, and 17 bases separated the two germline ends. CDR3 size: 16 residues. CDR1 and CDR2 (germline): SNHLY, FYNNEI. For the CDR3, the DNA is TGTGCCAGCAGGGACAGCACCAGTCCCCGCAATCAGCCCCAGCATTTT. It yields the protein CASRDSTSPRNQPQHF.

This chain uses TRBV28 with TRBJ2-1; 9 bases fit TRBD1. After removal of 5 bases from V and 7 bases from J, the junction contained 12 bases not matched to a gene. CDR1 and CDR2 from the germline V gene are MDHEN and SYDVKM. The CDR3 runs to 16 residues. This CDR3 is CASSPRAGTGWNEQFF. The CDR3 DNA sequence: TGTGCCAGCAGTCCTAGGGCAGGGACAGGGTGGAATGAGCAGTTCTTC. Drawing the rest from reference TRBV28 and TRBJ2-1, the complete variable domain is DVKVTQSSRYLVKRTGEKVFLECVQDMDHENMFWYRQDPGLGLRLIYFSYDVKMKEKGDIPEGYSVSREKKERFSLILESASTNQTSMYLCASSPRAGTGWNEQFFGPGTRLTVL.

J is TRBJ2-1 and V is TRBV5-1; D gene unclear. Trimming took off 0 bases at V and 0 bases at J, with 7 bases between the two ends. CDR1 and CDR2 from the germline V gene are SGHRS and YFSETQ. This CDR3 spans 15 amino acids. This chain's CDR3 is CASSLELSSYNEQFF. The CDR3 region has the DNA TGCGCCAGCAGCTTGGAACTAAGCTCCTACAATGAGCAGTTCTTC.